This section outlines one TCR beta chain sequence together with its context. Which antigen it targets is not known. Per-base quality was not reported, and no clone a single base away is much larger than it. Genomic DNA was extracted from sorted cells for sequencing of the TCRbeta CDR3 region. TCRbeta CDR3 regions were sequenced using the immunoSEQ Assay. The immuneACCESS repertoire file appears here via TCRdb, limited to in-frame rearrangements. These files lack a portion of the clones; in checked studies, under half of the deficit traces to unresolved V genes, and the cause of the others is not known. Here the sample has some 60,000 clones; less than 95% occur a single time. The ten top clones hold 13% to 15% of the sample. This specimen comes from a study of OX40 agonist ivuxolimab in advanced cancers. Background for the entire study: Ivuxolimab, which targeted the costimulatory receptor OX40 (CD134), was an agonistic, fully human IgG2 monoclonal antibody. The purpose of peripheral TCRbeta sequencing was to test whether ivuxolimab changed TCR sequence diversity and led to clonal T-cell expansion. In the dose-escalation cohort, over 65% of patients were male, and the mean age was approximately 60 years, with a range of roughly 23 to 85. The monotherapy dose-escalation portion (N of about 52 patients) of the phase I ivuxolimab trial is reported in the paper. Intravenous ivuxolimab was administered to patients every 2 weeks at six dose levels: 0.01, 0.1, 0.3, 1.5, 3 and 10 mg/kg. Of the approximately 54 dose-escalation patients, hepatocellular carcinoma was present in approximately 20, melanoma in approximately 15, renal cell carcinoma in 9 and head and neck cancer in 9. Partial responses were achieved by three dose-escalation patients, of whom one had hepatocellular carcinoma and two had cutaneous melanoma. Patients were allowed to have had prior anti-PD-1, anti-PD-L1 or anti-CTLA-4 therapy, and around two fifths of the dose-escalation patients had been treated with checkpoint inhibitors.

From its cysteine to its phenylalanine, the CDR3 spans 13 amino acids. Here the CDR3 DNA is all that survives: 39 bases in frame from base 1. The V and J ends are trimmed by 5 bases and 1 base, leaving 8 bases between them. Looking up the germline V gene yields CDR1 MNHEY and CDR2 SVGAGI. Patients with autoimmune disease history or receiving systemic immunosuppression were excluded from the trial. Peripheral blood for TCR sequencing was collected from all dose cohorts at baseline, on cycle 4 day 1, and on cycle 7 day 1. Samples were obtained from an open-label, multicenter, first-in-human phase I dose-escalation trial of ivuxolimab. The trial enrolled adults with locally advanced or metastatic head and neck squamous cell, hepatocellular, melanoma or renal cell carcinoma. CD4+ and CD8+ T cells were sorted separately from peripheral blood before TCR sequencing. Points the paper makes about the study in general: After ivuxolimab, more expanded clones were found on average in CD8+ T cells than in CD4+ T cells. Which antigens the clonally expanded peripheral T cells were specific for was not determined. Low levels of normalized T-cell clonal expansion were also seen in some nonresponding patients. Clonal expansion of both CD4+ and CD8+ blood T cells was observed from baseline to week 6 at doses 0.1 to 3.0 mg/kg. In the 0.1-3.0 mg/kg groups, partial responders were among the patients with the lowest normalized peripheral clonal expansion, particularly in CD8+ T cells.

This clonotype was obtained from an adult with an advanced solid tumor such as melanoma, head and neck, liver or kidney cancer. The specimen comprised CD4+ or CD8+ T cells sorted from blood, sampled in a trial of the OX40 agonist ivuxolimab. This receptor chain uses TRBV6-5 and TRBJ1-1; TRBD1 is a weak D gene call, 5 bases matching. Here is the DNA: TGTGCCAGCAGTCCACAGGAGAACACTGAAGCTTTCTTT. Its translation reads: CASSPQENTEAFF.